One and the same sample provided the 23 T cell receptor beta chains below, sequenced in a study of CD8+ T cells in alopecia areata. Sequencing relied on a cDNA template that was reverse transcribed from extracted RNA. The protocol was immunoSEQ multiplex PCR, while the TCRdb copy is restricted to in-frame clones and leaves out a portion. Of around 140,000 clones in the sample, about 60% were seen once. The input for sequencing was CD4+ T cells sorted from blood, taken at week 0. Source of these receptors: a human donor with alopecia areata.

The chain recombines TRBV18 with TRBJ2-5; D remains ambiguous. This CDR3 has 15 residues. Trimming shortened V by 0 bases and J by 5 bases, and 13 bases separated the two germline ends. From germline, CDR1 is KGHSH and CDR2 LQKENI. The CDR3 sequence: CASSPPQHHGETQYF. In DNA form, the CDR3 reads TGTGCCAGCTCACCACCACAACATCACGGGGAGACCCAGTACTTC.

As regards this clone: One junction end disagrees with the germline gene, perhaps due to a read error. This chain joins TRBV7-7 and TRBJ2-7; D is perhaps TRBD1 (7 bases). The CDR3 runs to 16 residues. CDR1 is SSHAT and CDR2 is FNYEAQ in the germline V gene (reference sequence). The CDR3 nucleotides read TGTGCTAGCATCCATCGGGAGCGACAGGGTCGGTACGAGCAGTACTTC. Protein: CASIHRERQGRYEQYF.

This clone appeared once. The gene calls are TRBV20-1 and TRBJ2-1; D unclear. This CDR3 has 11 amino acids. With 5 bases removed from V and 2 bases from J, the gap between germline ends came to 4 bases. Germline values: CDR1 DFQATT, CDR2 SNEGSKA (reference sequence). The CDR3 DNA sequence: TGCAGTGCTGACACCTACAATGAGCAGTTCTTC. It specifies CSADTYNEQFF.

The genes are TRBV4-3 and TRBJ2-7, with 7 bases aligning to TRBD1. V was pared by 4 bases and J by 7 bases, with 7 bases of the junction left unmatched. The germline gives CDR1 LGHNA, CDR2 YSLEER. There are 13 residues in the CDR3. Written as DNA, the CDR3 is TGCGCCAGCAGCCCCGAACAGGGGACGGAGCAGTACTTC. This encodes CASSPEQGTEQYF.

The rearrangement joins TRBV2 to TRBJ2-4, with D tentatively TRBD2 (7 bases). From germline, CDR1 is SNHLY and CDR2 FYNNEI. The CDR3 loop spans 14 amino acids. V was cut by 5 bases and J by 5 bases, with 13 bases left in between. CDR3 protein: CASSIPGGQNIQYF. In DNA, the CDR3 is TGTGCCAGCAGTATACCCGGGGGGCAAAACATTCAGTACTTC.

With respect to this clone: A junction boundary mismatches the germline segment, possibly from a read error. The V call is TRBV5-1, the J call TRBJ2-5; 12 nucleotides agree with TRBD2. This CDR3 contains 15 residues. The germline V gene has CDR1 SGHRS and CDR2 YFSETQ. The CDR3 bases are TGCGCCAGCAGCTCCGGACTAGCGGGGCAAGAGACCCAGCACTTC. Its translation is CASSSGLAGQETQHF.

This rearrangement joins TRBV6-5 to TRBJ1-2, with D possibly being TRBD1 (6 bases). This CDR3 has 15 amino acids. The ends were cut back, 3 bases at V and 5 bases at J, with 16 bases in the middle. Looked up from germline, CDR1 is MNHEY and CDR2 is SVGAGI. Here the CDR3 reads CASSYSAGVVYGYTF. The DNA of the CDR3 is TGTGCCAGCAGTTATTCGGCAGGGGTCGTGTATGGCTACACCTTC.

This clone was recorded a few times. The V call is TRBV5-4, the J call TRBJ2-5; possibly TRBD1 or TRBD2 for D (5 bases each). The V gene lost 5 bases and the J gene lost 8 bases, with 16 bases spanning the gap. Germline-derived CDR1 and CDR2 are SGHNT and YYREEE (reference sequence). The CDR3 extends over 13 amino acids. The CDR3 loop is CASRNWGTGTQYF. CDR3 sequence (DNA): TGTGCCAGCAGGAACTGGGGGACGGGAACCCAGTACTTC.

CDR3: CASSQDLRGSLQETQYF. Here the CDR3 DNA reads TGTGCCAGCAGCCAAGATTTGAGGGGGAGTCTCCAAGAGACCCAGTACTTC. The chain has TRBV4-2 and TRBJ2-5, with a possible D match to TRBD1 (6 bases). Trimming left V 0 bases short and J 1 base short, with 15 bases between. Germline V gives CDR1 LGHNA, CDR2 YNFKEQ. The CDR3 is 17 residues long.

There are a few counts of this clone. The chain uses TRBV18 and TRBJ2-7, with unresolved D. CDR1 KGHSH and CDR2 LQKENI come from the germline V gene. There are 16 residues in the CDR3. V was shortened by 3 bases and J by 0 bases, with 15 bases between the two germline ends. Here the CDR3 DNA reads TGTGCCAGCTCACCGGTAGGGTTCGGCGCCTCCTACGAGCAGTACTTC. Its protein is CASSPVGFGASYEQYF.

V gene TRBV7-9 combines with J gene TRBJ1-2, with D unclear. This CDR3 is 14 amino acids long. Germline V gives CDR1 SEHNR, CDR2 FQNEAQ (reference sequence). V was trimmed by 5 bases and J by 6 bases, leaving 16 bases between them. CDR3 residues: CASSPREGSHGYTF. DNA of the CDR3: TGTGCCAGCAGCCCGCGAGAGGGCAGTCATGGCTACACCTTC. The full variable domain, its missing parts supplied by reference TRBV7-9 and TRBJ1-2, is DTGVSQNPRHKITKRGQNVTFRCDPISEHNRLYWYRQTLGQGPEFLTYFQNEAQLEKSRLLSDRFSAERPKGSFSTLEIQRTEQGDSAMYLCASSPREGSHGYTFGSGTRLTVV.

The rearrangement links TRBV28 to TRBJ2-5; D might be TRBD1 (7 bases). The CDR3 sequence is 13 residues long. CDR1 MDHEN and CDR2 SYDVKM come from the germline V gene. The ends were cut back, 6 bases at V and 1 base at J, with 9 bases in the middle. CDR3 coding DNA: TGTGCCAGCAGCCAGGGGGGCCAAGAGACCCAGTACTTC. As protein: CASSQGGQETQYF.

This clone has a handful of counts. This chain uses TRBV7-9 with TRBJ2-3, with TRBD2 matching 15 bases. Germline V gives CDR1 SEHNR, CDR2 FQNEAQ (reference sequence). V was pared by 5 bases and J by 5 bases, with 8 bases of the junction left unmatched. The CDR3 loop spans 17 amino acids. The CDR3 reads CASSRGTSGGPGDTQYF. The DNA of the CDR3 is TGTGCCAGCAGCCGCGGGACTAGCGGGGGGCCGGGAGATACGCAGTATTTT.

V is TRBV29-1 and J is TRBJ2-5, with D unclear. Germline CDR1 reads SQVTM; CDR2 reads ANQGSEA. CDR3 length: 12 residues. V was shortened by 0 bases and J by 5 bases, with 7 bases between the two germline ends. CDR3 region: CSVEEVAETQYF. The CDR3 region has the DNA TGCAGCGTTGAAGAAGTAGCCGAGACCCAGTACTTC.

The chain uses TRBV29-1 and TRBJ2-5, with 7 positions matching TRBD2. The germline V gene has CDR1 SQVTM and CDR2 ANQGSEA. CDR3 size: 15 residues. V shed 7 bases, J shed 0 bases, and the junction held 11 bases outside the gene matches. The CDR3 spells CSAKGGRGDQETQYF. Here the CDR3 DNA reads TGCAGCGCCAAGGGAGGCCGGGGGGACCAAGAGACCCAGTACTTC.

The rearrangement links TRBV7-2 to TRBJ1-2, with TRBD1 as a possible D gene (5 bases). CDR3 length equals 16 residues. The germline CDR1 and CDR2 sequences are SGHTA and FQGNSA. Trimming removed 6 bases from V and 4 bases from J, with 21 bases in between. The CDR3 region is CASSSLDSPRGYGYTF. Here the CDR3 DNA reads TGTGCCAGCAGTTCCCTCGACAGCCCGCGGGGCTATGGCTACACCTTC.

The rearrangement uses TRBV29-1 and TRBJ2-2; D unresolved. CDR3 length: 13 residues. In germline, CDR1 is SQVTM, CDR2 ANQGSEA. V lost 0 bases to trimming and J lost 6 bases, with 8 bases between them. The CDR3 DNA follows: TGCAGCGTTGAAGATTGGAGTTCCGGGGAGCTGTTTTTT. This encodes CSVEDWSSGELFF.

The chain uses TRBV4-3 and TRBJ1-2; D remains unclear. The germline gives CDR1 LGHNA, CDR2 YSLEER. The V end was cut by 0 bases, the J end by 5 bases, with 13 bases between. This CDR3 contains 15 residues. Here the CDR3 DNA reads TGCGCCAGCAGCCAAGAAGCAGGCCAGTTTTATGGCTACACCTTC. This translates into CASSQEAGQFYGYTF.

This sequence joins TRBV29-1 and TRBJ2-7, with 10 nucleotides matching TRBD1. The junction had 5 bases not matched to a gene; V was cut back by 4 bases and J by 2 bases. CDR1 SQVTM and CDR2 ANQGSEA come from the germline V gene. The CDR3 extends over 14 amino acids. The CDR3 loop reads CSVGSGQGAYEQYF. The CDR3 nucleotides read TGCAGCGTTGGTAGTGGACAGGGGGCCTACGAGCAGTACTTC.

This clone appeared a single time. This chain joins TRBV27 and TRBJ2-5, with TRBD1 identical over 9 bases. Germline-derived CDR1 and CDR2 are MNHEY and SMNVEV (reference sequence). After removal of 7 bases from V and 4 bases from J, the junction contained 13 bases not matched to a gene. The CDR3 runs to 16 residues. The DNA for the CDR3 is TGTGCCAGCAAGTGGACAGGGGAACGGGGGGCAGAGACCCAGTACTTC. It is translated as CASKWTGERGAETQYF.

The genes are TRBV29-1 and TRBJ2-5; perhaps TRBD1 as D (5 bases). Trimming took off 4 bases at V and 1 base at J, with 10 bases between the two ends. The CDR3 is 13 amino acids. The germline CDR1 and CDR2 sequences are SQVTM and ANQGSEA. The CDR3 reads CSVVGHLQETQYF. DNA for the CDR3: TGCAGCGTTGTTGGACACCTCCAAGAGACCCAGTACTTC.

The rearrangement uses TRBV7-2 and TRBJ1-5, with TRBD1 as a possible D gene (6 bases). Between the trimmed V and J ends, which lost 2 bases and 3 bases, there was a span of 8 bases. The CDR3 is made up of 14 amino acids. Per the germline V gene, CDR1 is SGHTA and CDR2 is FQGNSA. CDR3 DNA: TGTGCCAGCAGCTTAACAGGGAACAATCAGCCCCAGCATTTT. Protein product: CASSLTGNNQPQHF.

The table lists this clone with a few counts. V is TRBV29-1 and J is TRBJ1-5; tentatively, D is TRBD1 (5 bases). V dropped 4 bases and J dropped 2 bases, with 12 bases sitting between them. The germline gives CDR1 SQVTM, CDR2 ANQGSEA. This CDR3 is 14 amino acids long. The CDR3 DNA reads as TGCAGCGTTGTTGGGGGGGACGGCAATCAGCCCCAGCATTTT. Amino acid sequence: CSVVGGDGNQPQHF.